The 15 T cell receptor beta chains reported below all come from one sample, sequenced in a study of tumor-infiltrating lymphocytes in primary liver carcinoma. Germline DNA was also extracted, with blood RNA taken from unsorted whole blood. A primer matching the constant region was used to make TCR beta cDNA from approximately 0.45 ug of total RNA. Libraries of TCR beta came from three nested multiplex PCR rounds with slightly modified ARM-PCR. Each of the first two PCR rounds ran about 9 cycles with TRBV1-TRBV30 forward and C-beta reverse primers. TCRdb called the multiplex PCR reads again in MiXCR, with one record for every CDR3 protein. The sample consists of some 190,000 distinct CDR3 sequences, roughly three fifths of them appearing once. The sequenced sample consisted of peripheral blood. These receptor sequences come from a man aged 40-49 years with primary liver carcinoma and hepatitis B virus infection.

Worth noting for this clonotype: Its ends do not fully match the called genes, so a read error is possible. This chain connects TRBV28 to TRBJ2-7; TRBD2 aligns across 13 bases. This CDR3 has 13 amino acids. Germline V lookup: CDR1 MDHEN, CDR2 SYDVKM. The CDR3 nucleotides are TGTGCCAGCATATCCGGGACTAGCGGGAAGGTGAACTTC. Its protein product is CASISGTSGKVNF.

Written as DNA, the CDR3 is TGTGCCAGCAGCCAGACCCGGACTAGAATCCACAATGAGCAGTTCTTC. It is translated as CASSQTRTRIHNEQFF. The chain carries TRBV14 and TRBJ2-1; 7 bases fit TRBD2. The CDR3 is 16 residues long. Germline V lookup: CDR1 SGHDN, CDR2 FVKESK. V shed 3 bases and J 5 bases; nucleotides not matched to a gene: 10.

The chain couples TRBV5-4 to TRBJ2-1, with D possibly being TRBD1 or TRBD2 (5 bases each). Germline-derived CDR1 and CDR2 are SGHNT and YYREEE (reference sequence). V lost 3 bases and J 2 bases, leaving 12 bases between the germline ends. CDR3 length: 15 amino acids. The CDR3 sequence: CASSSYGTTYNEQFF. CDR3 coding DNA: TGTGCCAGCAGCTCCTACGGGACCACCTACAATGAGCAGTTCTTC.

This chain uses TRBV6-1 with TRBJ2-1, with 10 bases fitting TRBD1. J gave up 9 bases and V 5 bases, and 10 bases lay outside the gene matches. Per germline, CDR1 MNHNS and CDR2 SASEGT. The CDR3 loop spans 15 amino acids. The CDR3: CASSPRDRGLSEQFF. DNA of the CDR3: TGTGCCAGCAGTCCCCGGGACAGGGGATTGAGTGAGCAGTTCTTC.

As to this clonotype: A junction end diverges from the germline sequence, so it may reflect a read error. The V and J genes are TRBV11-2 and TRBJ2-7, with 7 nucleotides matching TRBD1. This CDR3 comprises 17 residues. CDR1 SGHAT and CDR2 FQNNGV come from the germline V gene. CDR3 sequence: CANSGRTSLERGGKQYF. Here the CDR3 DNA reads TGTGCCAACAGCGGACGAACGAGTTTAGAAAGAGGGGGCAAGCAGTACTTC.

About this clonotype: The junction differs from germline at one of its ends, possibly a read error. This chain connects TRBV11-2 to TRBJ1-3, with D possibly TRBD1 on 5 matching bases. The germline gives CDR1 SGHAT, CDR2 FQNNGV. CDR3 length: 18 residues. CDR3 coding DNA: TGTGTCAGCAGCTTGGGGATTCGACAGAGGGCAAGTGGAAACACCATATATTTT. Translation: CVSSLGIRQRASGNTIYF.

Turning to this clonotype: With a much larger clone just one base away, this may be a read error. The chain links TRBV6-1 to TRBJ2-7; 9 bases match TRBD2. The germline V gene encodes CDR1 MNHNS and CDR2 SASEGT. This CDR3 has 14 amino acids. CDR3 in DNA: TGTGGCAGCAGTGAGCGGGAGGTAGCCTACGAGCAGTACTTC. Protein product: CGSSEREVAYEQYF.

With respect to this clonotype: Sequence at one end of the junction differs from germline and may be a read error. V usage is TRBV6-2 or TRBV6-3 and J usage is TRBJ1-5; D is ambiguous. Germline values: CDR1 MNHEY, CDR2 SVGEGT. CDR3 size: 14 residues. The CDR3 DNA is TGTACCAGCAGTTACTCCCCAAATAATCAGCCCCAGCATTTT. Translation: CTSSYSPNNQPQHF.

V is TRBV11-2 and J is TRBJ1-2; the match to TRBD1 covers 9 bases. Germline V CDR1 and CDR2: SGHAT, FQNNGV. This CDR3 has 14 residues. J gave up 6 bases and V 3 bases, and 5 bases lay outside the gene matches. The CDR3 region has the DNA TGTGCCAGCAGCTTGGACAGGGGCGATGATGGCTACACCTTC. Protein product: CASSLDRGDDGYTF. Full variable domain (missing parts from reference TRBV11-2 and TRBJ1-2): EAGVAQSPRYKIIEKRQSVAFWCNPISGHATLYWYQQILGQGPKLLIQFQNNGVVDDSQLPKDRFSAERLKGVDSTLKIQPAKLEDSAVYLCASSLDRGDDGYTFGSGTRLTVV.

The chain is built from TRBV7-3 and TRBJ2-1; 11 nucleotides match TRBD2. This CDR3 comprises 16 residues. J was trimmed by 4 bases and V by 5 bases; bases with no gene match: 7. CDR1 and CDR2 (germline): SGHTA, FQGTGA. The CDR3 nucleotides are TGTGCCAGCAGCGACAGGACTAGCGGGCAATACAATGAGCAGTTCTTC. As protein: CASSDRTSGQYNEQFF.

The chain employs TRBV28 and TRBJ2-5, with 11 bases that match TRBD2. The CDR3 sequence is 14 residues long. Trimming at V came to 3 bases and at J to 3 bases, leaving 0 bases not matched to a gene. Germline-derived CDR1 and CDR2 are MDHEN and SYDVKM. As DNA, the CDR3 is TGTGCCAGCAGTTTGGGACTAGCGGAAGAGACCCAGTACTTC. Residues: CASSLGLAEETQYF.

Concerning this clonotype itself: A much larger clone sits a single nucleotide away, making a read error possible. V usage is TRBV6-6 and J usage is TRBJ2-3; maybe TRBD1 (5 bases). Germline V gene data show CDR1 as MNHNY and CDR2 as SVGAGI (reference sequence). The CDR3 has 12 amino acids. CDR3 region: CVSMTETDTQYF. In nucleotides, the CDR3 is TGTGTCAGCATGACAGAAACAGATACGCAGTATTTT.

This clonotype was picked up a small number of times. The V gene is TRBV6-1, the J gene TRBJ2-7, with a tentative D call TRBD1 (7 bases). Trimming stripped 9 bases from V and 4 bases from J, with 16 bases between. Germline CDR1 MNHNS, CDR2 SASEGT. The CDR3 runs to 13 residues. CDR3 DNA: TGTGCCAGTAGGAGGGGGCTAGAATACGAGCAGTACTTC. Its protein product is CASRRGLEYEQYF.

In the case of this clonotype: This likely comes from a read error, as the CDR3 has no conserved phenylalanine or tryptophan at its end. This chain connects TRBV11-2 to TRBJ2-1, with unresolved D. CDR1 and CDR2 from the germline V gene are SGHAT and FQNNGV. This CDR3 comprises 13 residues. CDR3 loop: CVSSSPALGEQFL. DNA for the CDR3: TGTGTCAGCAGCTCCCCTGCCTTGGGTGAGCAGTTCCTC.

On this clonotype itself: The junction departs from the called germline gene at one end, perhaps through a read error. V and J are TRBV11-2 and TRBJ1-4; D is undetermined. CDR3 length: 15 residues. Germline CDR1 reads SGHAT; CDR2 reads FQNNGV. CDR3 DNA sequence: TGCGCCAGCAGCTTAGGGCATGGTGATGGCGAAAAACTGTTTTTT. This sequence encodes CASSLGHGDGEKLFF.